A single sample is the source of the 32 T cell receptor beta chains below, sequenced in a study of spatial heterogeneity in lung cancer. The time point denotes: sample taken at primary tumor resection. Researchers sequenced whole RNA taken from tumor, nontumor lung or frozen PBMC without sorting. In TCRdb, the 5' RACE reads were re-called with MiXCR into one record per CDR3 protein. The sample includes tens of thousands of distinct CDR3 sequences, 7.5% to 10% of them seen just once. Here the sequenced sample was PBMCs, taken at surgery. Receptors originate from a male donor with early-stage non-small cell lung cancer.

This clonotype was picked up many times. The chain recombines TRBV29-1 with TRBJ1-1; 9 bases map to TRBD1. In germline, CDR1 is SQVTM, CDR2 ANQGSEA. The CDR3 sequence is 13 residues long. J was trimmed by 8 bases and V by 8 bases; bases with no gene match: 12. The DNA of the CDR3 is TGCAGCCTGGGGGACAGGGAATTATCCGAAGCTTTCTTT. Translating it yields CSLGDRELSEAFF.

This clonotype was found many times. The chain joins TRBV28 to TRBJ1-4, with TRBD1 identical over 7 bases. From germline, CDR1 is MDHEN and CDR2 SYDVKM. This CDR3 has 14 residues. J gave up 16 bases and V 7 bases, and 18 bases lay outside the gene matches. CDR3 nucleotides: TGTGCCAGCACCCCGGGGGGACAGCCTCGAAACCCGTTTTTT. Amino acids: CASTPGGQPRNPFF. The whole variable domain, filled in from reference TRBV28 and TRBJ1-4, reads DVKVTQSSRYLVKRTGEKVFLECVQDMDHENMFWYRQDPGLGLRLIYFSYDVKMKEKGDIPEGYSVSREKKERFSLILESASTNQTSMYLCASTPGGQPRNPFFGSGTQLSVL.

V is TRBV5-1 and J is TRBJ2-5; 9 nucleotides match TRBD1. V was clipped by 4 bases and J by 2 bases; unmatched bases: 6. This CDR3 spans 15 amino acids. In germline, CDR1 is SGHRS, CDR2 YFSETQ. CDR3 in DNA: TGCGCCAGCAGCGCTGGGGACAGGGCTCAAGAGACCCAGTACTTC. Translating it yields CASSAGDRAQETQYF.

This clonotype occurred many times. V gene TRBV4-2 combines with J gene TRBJ2-1; 7 nucleotides line up with TRBD2. Germline V lookup: CDR1 LGHNA, CDR2 YNFKEQ. The CDR3 length is 15 residues. The V segment lost 1 base and the J segment 3 bases; nucleotides outside the gene matches: 3. CDR3 nucleotides: TGTGCCAGCAGCCAAGGGTTAGCGGGCTACAATGAGCAGTTCTTC. Its protein is CASSQGLAGYNEQFF.

This clonotype occurred many times. The DNA for the CDR3 is TGTGCCAGCAGCCCTGGACAGGGACCAGTATCTGGAAACACCATATATTTT. It encodes CASSPGQGPVSGNTIYF. The gene calls are TRBV5-4 and TRBJ1-3, with 8 bases matching TRBD1. V lost 4 bases and J lost 1; bases outside the gene matches: 10. Germline lookup yields CDR1 SGHNT and CDR2 YYREEE (reference sequence). This CDR3 region has 17 residues.

At least ten counts were recorded for this clonotype. The rearrangement joins TRBV5-1 to TRBJ1-1; a possible D gene is TRBD1 (5 bases). CDR3 size: 14 residues. From germline, CDR1 is SGHRS and CDR2 YFSETQ. Trimming removed 1 base from V and 2 bases from J, with 9 bases in between. CDR3 sequence: CASSLRGLNTEAFF. For the CDR3, the DNA is TGCGCCAGCAGCTTGAGGGGCCTAAACACTGAAGCTTTCTTT. The whole variable domain, remainder taken from reference TRBV5-1 and TRBJ1-1, is KAGVTQTPRYLIKTRGQQVTLSCSPISGHRSVSWYQQTPGQGLQFLFEYFSETQRNKGNFPGRFSGRQFSNSRSEMNVSTLELGDSALYLCASSLRGLNTEAFFGQGTRLTVV.

This chain joins TRBV10-2 and TRBJ1-1; D is unclear. The CDR3 loop spans 16 amino acids. Trimming took 1 base from V and 0 from J, leaving 12 bases between them. The germline V gene has CDR1 WSHSY and CDR2 SAAADI. CDR3 bases: TGCGCCAGCAGTGAGTTGCTAGGCAACATGAACACTGAAGCTTTCTTT. Translation: CASSELLGNMNTEAFF.

This clonotype was counted between two and nine times. The chain couples TRBV20-1 to TRBJ1-1, with 9 bases aligning to TRBD1. The germline gives CDR1 DFQATT, CDR2 SNEGSKA (reference sequence). V dropped 3 bases and J dropped 1; count of bases not matched to a gene: 6. The CDR3 extends over 15 amino acids. CDR3 bases: TGCAGTGCTAGGACTAGGACAGGGGCGAACACTGAAGCTTTCTTT. Amino acid sequence: CSARTRTGANTEAFF.

This clonotype was detected only a few times. The V and J genes are TRBV29-1 and TRBJ1-5, with D maybe TRBD1 (6 bases). Trimming took 4 bases from V and 1 from J, leaving 8 bases between them. The CDR3 consists of 13 residues. Per germline, CDR1 SQVTM and CDR2 ANQGSEA. The chain's CDR3 is CSVAGDSNQPQHF. In nucleotides, the CDR3 is TGCAGCGTTGCAGGGGACAGCAATCAGCCCCAGCATTTT.

The chain has TRBV6-5 and TRBJ1-1, with D uncertain. The V and J ends lost 0 bases and 0 bases respectively, with 11 bases between them. Looked up from germline, CDR1 is MNHEY and CDR2 is SVGAGI. This CDR3 contains 16 residues. The CDR3 DNA reads TGTGCCAGCAGTTACTCTGGAGGGAGAGTGAACACTGAAGCTTTCTTT. Residues: CASSYSGGRVNTEAFF.

This clonotype was seen a few times. The chain joins TRBV30 to TRBJ1-5; D remains ambiguous. There are 13 residues in the CDR3. Germline CDR1 GTSNPN, CDR2 SVGIG (reference sequence). V was cut by 1 base and J by 2 bases, with 6 bases left in between. The CDR3 nucleotides read TGTGCCTGGAGTGGGACTGGCAATCAGCCCCAGCATTTT. This translates into CAWSGTGNQPQHF.

This clonotype has more than one count but fewer than ten. The chain is built from TRBV4-3 and TRBJ2-3; the D is unclear. Trimming took off 0 bases at V and 4 bases at J, with 8 bases between the two ends. The CDR3 extends over 14 amino acids. In germline, CDR1 is LGHNA, CDR2 YSLEER. The CDR3 nucleotides are TGCGCCAGCAGCCAAGAAGTCGGGCCAGATACGCAGTATTTT. Its translation: CASSQEVGPDTQYF.

The table lists this clonotype with a few counts. V and J are TRBV7-9 and TRBJ1-6; maybe TRBD1 (5 bases). The germline V gene has CDR1 SEHNR and CDR2 FQNEAQ (reference sequence). The CDR3 length is 13 residues. Trimming pared 5 bases from V and 9 bases from J, leaving 11 bases between. The CDR3 bases are TGTGCCAGCAGCGGAGAGGGGAGTTCACCCCTCCACTTT. Translation gives CASSGEGSSPLHF.

This rearrangement joins TRBV6-2 or TRBV6-3 to TRBJ2-3; 8 bases are a match to TRBD2. This CDR3 contains 16 residues. The germline V gene has CDR1 MNHEY and CDR2 SVGEGT. J gave up 4 bases and V 4 bases, and 10 bases lay outside the gene matches. CDR3 in DNA: TGTGCCAGCAGTTCCGGGGGGGCCGTTGGCGCAGATACGCAGTATTTT. The encoded protein is CASSSGGAVGADTQYF.

This clonotype was seen repeatedly, ten times or more. The chain couples TRBV7-2 to TRBJ2-1; TRBD2 is a possible D gene (5 bases). The CDR3 sequence is 12 residues long. Germline loops: CDR1 SGHTA, CDR2 FQGNSA. Trimming cost V 5 bases and J 10 bases, with 12 bases left between them. The CDR3 sequence is CASSPPGGEQFF. Here the CDR3 DNA reads TGTGCCAGCAGCCCCCCTGGCGGGGAGCAGTTCTTC.

This clonotype was found a few times. The chain links TRBV5-6 to TRBJ2-6, with TRBD2 identical over 13 bases. With 1 base clipped from V and 4 bases from J, the junction kept 8 bases outside the gene matches. Germline CDR1 reads SGHDT; CDR2 reads YYEEEE. This CDR3 is 19 amino acids long. As DNA, the CDR3 is TGTGCCAGCAGCTTGCGGACTAGCGGGAGTAGTTCAGGGGCCAACGTCCTGACTTTC. It is translated as CASSLRTSGSSSGANVLTF.

This chain connects TRBV6-1 to TRBJ1-5; D call uncertain. CDR1 and CDR2 from the germline V gene are MNHNS and SASEGT. CDR3 size: 13 residues. Trimming left V 3 bases short and J 4 bases short, with 7 bases between. The CDR3 nucleotides are TGTGCCAGCAGTGATTTATTGAATCAGCCCCAGCATTTT. Encoded protein: CASSDLLNQPQHF.

Turning to this clonotype: This sequence may be a read error, since a much larger clone differs from it by one base. The chain combines TRBV7-9 with TRBJ1-4; 8 nucleotides agree with TRBD1. The germline gives CDR1 SEHNR, CDR2 FQNEAQ (reference sequence). The CDR3 is made up of 14 amino acids. CDR3 nucleotides: TGTGTCAGCAGCTTTGGGACAGGAAGAGAAAAACTGTTTTTT. Translated: CVSSFGTGREKLFF.

This clonotype was counted between two and nine times. The chain is built from TRBV11-2 and TRBJ2-2; D gene ambiguous. There are 16 residues in the CDR3. V lost 6 bases and J 0 bases, leaving 14 bases between the germline ends. Germline V gives CDR1 SGHAT, CDR2 FQNNGV. The DNA of the CDR3 is TGTGCCAGCAGTAAATACAGCTCCGCGAACACCGGGGAGCTGTTTTTT. As protein: CASSKYSSANTGELFF.

At least ten counts were recorded for this clonotype. V usage is TRBV21-1 and J usage is TRBJ2-5; the table gives TRBD1 as D, unverified against the DNA. TRBV21-1 is a pseudogene segment. The CDR3 is 15 residues long. This chain's CDR3 is CASSGSRDNQETQYF. CDR3 sequence (DNA): TGTGCCAGCAGCGGGAGCCGGGACAACCAAGAGACCCAGTACTTC.

This clonotype was recorded a few times. V and J are TRBV20-1 and TRBJ1-1; unclear D gene. The V end was cut by 3 bases, the J end by 6 bases, with 8 bases between. Germline CDR1 DFQATT, CDR2 SNEGSKA (reference sequence). The CDR3 contains 11 residues. CDR3 in DNA: TGCAGTGCTAGGACGGCAGCTGAAGCTTTCTTT. This encodes CSARTAAEAFF.

There are a few counts of this clonotype. This rearrangement joins TRBV5-1 to TRBJ1-4; a possible D gene is TRBD1 (5 bases). Germline CDR1 and CDR2: SGHRS and YFSETQ. The length of the CDR3 is 13 residues. V was pared by 7 bases and J by 1 base, with 8 bases between. CDR3 bases: TGCGCCAGCCCGGGACGAACTAATGAAAAACTGTTTTTT. It codes for CASPGRTNEKLFF.

This clonotype occurred a few times. The CDR3 here is CATSIRGGLDTQYF. The DNA of the CDR3 is TGTGCCACCAGCATTAGGGGGGGCCTTGATACGCAGTATTTT. This chain links TRBV15 with TRBJ2-3; TRBD2 is a possible D gene (7 bases). The CDR3 loop spans 14 amino acids. V lost 4 bases, J lost 6 bases, and 14 bases lay in between. Germline V gene sequence: CDR1 LNHNV, CDR2 YYDKDF (reference sequence). Filled out from reference TRBV15 and TRBJ2-3, the complete variable domain reads DAMVIQNPRYQVTQFGKPVTLSCSQTLNHNVMYWYQQKSSQAPKLLFHYYDKDFNNEADTPDNFQSRRPNTSFCFLDIRSPGLGDTAMYLCATSIRGGLDTQYFGPGTRLTVL.

Many counts were recorded for this clonotype. The chain joins TRBV29-1 to TRBJ2-7; 8 positions agree with TRBD1. CDR1 and CDR2 (germline): SQVTM, ANQGSEA. This CDR3 region has 15 residues. V trimming: 1 base; J trimming: 7 bases; junction bases outside the gene matches: 12. The DNA for the CDR3 is TGCAGCGTTGAAGTTCTACGGCCAGGGGGCCGGGAGCAGTACTTC. As protein: CSVEVLRPGGREQYF.

The chain combines TRBV9 with TRBJ2-5; D is possibly TRBD1 or TRBD2 (5 bases each). Trimming shortened V by 0 bases and J by 5 bases, and 11 bases separated the two germline ends. The CDR3 runs 14 residues. The germline gives CDR1 SGDLS, CDR2 YYNGEE. The DNA for the CDR3 is TGTGCCAGCAGCGTAGAAACGGGGCGTGAGACCCAGTACTTC. Its translation: CASSVETGRETQYF.

This clonotype was seen a few times. The chain is built from TRBV21-1 and TRBJ2-7; the DNA was not used to check the table's D call, TRBD1. TRBV21-1 is a known pseudogene. The CDR3 extends over 13 amino acids. This CDR3 is CASETGGSDEQYF. CDR3 sequence (DNA): TGTGCCAGCGAGACAGGGGGCAGCGACGAGCAGTACTTC.

This clonotype was detected only a few times. V gene TRBV7-3 combines with J gene TRBJ2-1; D is undetermined. Germline loops: CDR1 SGHTA, CDR2 FQGTGA. Between the trimmed V and J ends, which lost 7 bases and 0 bases, there was a span of 10 bases. The CDR3 has 14 amino acids. The CDR3 DNA follows: TGTGCCAGCACCCCCGAGAGCTCCTACAATGAGCAGTTCTTC. It codes for CASTPESSYNEQFF.

The V call is TRBV28, the J call TRBJ2-1; 9 positions match TRBD2. CDR3 length: 15 amino acids. V trimming: 6 bases; J trimming: 1 base; junction bases outside the gene matches: 4. CDR1 is MDHEN and CDR2 is SYDVKM in the germline V gene. CDR3 in amino acids: CASRGGRGSYNEQFF. For the CDR3, the DNA is TGTGCCAGCAGGGGCGGGAGGGGTTCCTACAATGAGCAGTTCTTC.

This clonotype occurred many times. J is TRBJ2-7 and V is TRBV18, with D possibly TRBD1 on 6 matching bases. Trimming removed 5 bases at V and 2 bases at J, with 16 bases between. Germline CDR1 is KGHSH and CDR2 is LQKENI. This CDR3 region has 15 residues. The CDR3 DNA reads TGTGCCAGCTCATCGGTCGGACAGATTACCTACGAGCAGTACTTC. Its translation is CASSSVGQITYEQYF.

This clonotype was detected ten times or more. J is TRBJ2-1 and V is TRBV7-8; 12 bases agree with TRBD2. The CDR3 has 17 residues. V gave up 5 bases and J gave up 7 bases; unmatched junction bases: 12. Per the germline V gene, CDR1 is SGHVS and CDR2 is FQNEAQ. This CDR3 reads CASSRGLAGKLWNEQFF. In DNA, the CDR3 is TGTGCCAGCAGCCGCGGACTAGCGGGAAAACTCTGGAATGAGCAGTTCTTC. Filled out from reference TRBV7-8 and TRBJ2-1, the complete variable domain reads GAGVSQSPRYKVAKRGQDVALRCDPISGHVSLFWYQQALGQGPEFLTYFQNEAQLDKSGLPSDRFFAERPEGSVSTLKIQRTQQEDSAVYLCASSRGLAGKLWNEQFFGPGTRLTVL.

This clonotype was detected ten times or more. J is TRBJ2-2 and V is TRBV3-1; 11 nucleotides line up with TRBD2. Germline V lookup: CDR1 LGHDT, CDR2 YNNKEL (reference sequence). After removal of 6 bases from V and 9 bases from J, the junction contained 6 bases not matched to a gene. The CDR3 runs to 14 residues. The CDR3 DNA reads as TGTGCCAGCAGTTCACTAGCGGGAGCCAGGGAGCTGTTTTTT. This codes for CASSSLAGARELFF. The full variable domain, rest sourced from reference TRBV3-1 and TRBJ2-2, is DTAVSQTPKYLVTQMGNDKSIKCEQNLGHDTMYWYKQDSKKFLKIMFSYNNKELIINETVPNRFSPKSPDKAHLNLHINSLELGDSAVYFCASSSLAGARELFFGEGSRLTVL.

The J gene is TRBJ1-2, the V gene TRBV28; D is uncertain. Trimming stripped 3 bases from V and 3 bases from J, with 2 bases between. The CDR3 loop spans 11 amino acids. Germline loops: CDR1 MDHEN, CDR2 SYDVKM. CDR3 sequence: CASSLDYGYTF. Written as DNA, the CDR3 is TGTGCCAGCAGTTTGGACTATGGCTACACCTTC.